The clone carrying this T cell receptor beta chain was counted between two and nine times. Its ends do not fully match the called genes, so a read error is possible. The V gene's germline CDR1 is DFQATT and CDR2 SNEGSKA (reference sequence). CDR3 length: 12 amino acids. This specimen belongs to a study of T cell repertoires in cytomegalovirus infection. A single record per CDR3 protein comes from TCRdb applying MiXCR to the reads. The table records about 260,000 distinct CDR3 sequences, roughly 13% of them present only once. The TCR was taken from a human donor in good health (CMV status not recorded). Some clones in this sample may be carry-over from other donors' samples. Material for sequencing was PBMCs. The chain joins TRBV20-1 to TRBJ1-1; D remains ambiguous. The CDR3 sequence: CSAMSWNAEAFF. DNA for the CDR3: TGCAGTGCTATGAGTTGGAACGCTGAAGCTTTCTTT.